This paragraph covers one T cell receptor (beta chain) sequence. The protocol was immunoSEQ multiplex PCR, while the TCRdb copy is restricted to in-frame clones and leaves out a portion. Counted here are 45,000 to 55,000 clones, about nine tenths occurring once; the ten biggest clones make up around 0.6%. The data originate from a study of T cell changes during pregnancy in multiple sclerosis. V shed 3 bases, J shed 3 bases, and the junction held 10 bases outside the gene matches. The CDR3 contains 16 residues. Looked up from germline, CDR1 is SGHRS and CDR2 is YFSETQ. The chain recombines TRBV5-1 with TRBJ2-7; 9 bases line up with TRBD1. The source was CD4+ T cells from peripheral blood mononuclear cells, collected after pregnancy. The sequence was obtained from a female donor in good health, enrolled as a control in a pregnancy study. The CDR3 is CASSYSPGQGFYEQYF. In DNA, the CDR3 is TGCGCCAGCAGCTACTCCCCGGGACAGGGTTTCTACGAGCAGTACTTC.